These T cell receptor beta chains were read from a single sample in a study of OX40 agonist ivuxolimab in advanced cancers. Repertoires were generated with immunoSEQ multiplex PCR, while TCRdb's copy carries only in-frame clones and drops some. The top ten clones hold approximately 0.49% of a sample with approximately 70,000 clones, approximately 92% of them seen once. The input for sequencing was CD4+ or CD8+ T cells sorted from blood, taken in a trial of the OX40 agonist ivuxolimab. All receptors derive from an adult with an advanced solid tumor such as melanoma, head and neck, liver or kidney cancer. The CDR3 runs from the conserved cysteine through the conserved F or W. Each record gives: J gene, clone size, V gene, D gene, CDR3 protein, CDR3 DNA. A D gene is named only where the DNA matches it firmly. A clone size is listed for some rows: how often the clone was seen (once, few, many), or a class if it is expanded.

j_call: TRBJ2-1; clone_size: -; v_call: TRBV4-3; d_call: -; cdr3_aa: CASSPSSRASSYNEQFF; cdr3_nt: TGCGCCAGCAGCCCCTCAAGTAGGGCTTCCTCCTACAATGAGCAGTTCTTC
j_call: TRBJ1-5; clone_size: -; v_call: TRBV9; d_call: -; cdr3_aa: CASSVDGDAAQPQHF; cdr3_nt: TGTGCCAGCAGCGTAGACGGGGATGCAGCTCAGCCCCAGCATTTT
j_call: TRBJ2-3; clone_size: -; v_call: TRBV6-1; d_call: -; cdr3_aa: CASGLGGGEWDTQYF; cdr3_nt: TGTGCCAGCGGGTTGGGGGGTGGGGAGTGGGATACGCAGTATTTT
j_call: TRBJ2-3; clone_size: -; v_call: TRBV27; d_call: -; cdr3_aa: CASSLGGSPTDTQYF; cdr3_nt: TGTGCCAGCTCGCTAGGGGGGAGCCCCACAGATACGCAGTATTTT
j_call: TRBJ2-2; clone_size: -; v_call: TRBV11-2; d_call: -; cdr3_aa: CASSLEGSGRGELFF; cdr3_nt: TGTGCCAGCAGCTTAGAGGGGTCGGGGCGCGGGGAGCTGTTTTTT
j_call: TRBJ1-5; clone_size: once; v_call: TRBV11-2; d_call: TRBD1; cdr3_aa: CASSLGGQGNQPQHF; cdr3_nt: TGTGCCAGCAGCTTAGGGGGACAGGGGAATCAGCCCCAGCATTTT
j_call: TRBJ1-3; clone_size: -; v_call: TRBV6-1; d_call: -; cdr3_aa: CASSGGWRGSDGNTIYF; cdr3_nt: TGTGCCAGCAGTGGAGGGTGGAGAGGGTCCGATGGAAACACCATATATTTT
j_call: TRBJ1-5; clone_size: -; v_call: TRBV30; d_call: -; cdr3_aa: CAWRTLGPSAGYSNQPQHF; cdr3_nt: TGTGCCTGGAGAACACTAGGGCCATCTGCAGGCTATAGCAATCAGCCCCAGCATTTT
j_call: TRBJ1-3; clone_size: -; v_call: TRBV29-1; d_call: -; cdr3_aa: CSVGKMAGNTIYF; cdr3_nt: TGCAGCGTTGGTAAAATGGCTGGAAACACCATATATTTT
j_call: TRBJ2-5; clone_size: -; v_call: TRBV9; d_call: TRBD2; cdr3_aa: CASSVGPSGGTQYF; cdr3_nt: TGTGCCAGCAGCGTAGGGCCTAGCGGAGGGACCCAGTACTTC
j_call: TRBJ1-5; clone_size: few; v_call: TRBV19; d_call: TRBD1; cdr3_aa: CASSGGDRRPDQPQHF; cdr3_nt: TGTGCCAGTAGTGGGGGGGACAGGAGACCCGATCAGCCCCAGCATTTT
j_call: TRBJ1-1; clone_size: -; v_call: TRBV27; d_call: -; cdr3_aa: CATPGGLSNTEAFF; cdr3_nt: TGTGCCACACCCGGGGGGCTATCGAACACTGAAGCTTTCTTT
j_call: TRBJ1-1; clone_size: -; v_call: TRBV11-2; d_call: TRBD1; cdr3_aa: CASSPTGVSAEAFF; cdr3_nt: TGTGCCAGCAGCCCTACAGGGGTTTCTGCTGAAGCTTTCTTT
j_call: TRBJ2-3; clone_size: -; v_call: TRBV5-4; d_call: TRBD1; cdr3_aa: CASSSDRVETDTQYF; cdr3_nt: TGTGCCAGCAGCTCTGACAGGGTAGAAACAGATACGCAGTATTTT
j_call: TRBJ2-7; clone_size: once; v_call: TRBV5-6; d_call: TRBD1; cdr3_aa: CASSRQGSGPYEQYF; cdr3_nt: TGTGCCAGCAGTAGACAGGGGTCAGGGCCCTACGAGCAGTACTTC
j_call: TRBJ2-3; clone_size: -; v_call: TRBV7-2; d_call: TRBD2; cdr3_aa: CASSVIGGGSDTQYF; cdr3_nt: TGTGCCAGCAGTGTTATCGGCGGGGGATCAGATACGCAGTATTTT
j_call: TRBJ2-3; clone_size: -; v_call: TRBV4-2; d_call: TRBD2; cdr3_aa: CASSHRTSGGTDTQYF; cdr3_nt: TGTGCCAGCAGCCACCGGACTAGCGGAGGCACAGATACGCAGTATTTT
j_call: TRBJ2-1; clone_size: -; v_call: TRBV5-1; d_call: TRBD1; cdr3_aa: CASSLRQGMNEQFF; cdr3_nt: TGCGCCAGCAGCCTACGACAGGGAATGAATGAGCAGTTCTTC
j_call: TRBJ2-1; clone_size: -; v_call: TRBV11-2; d_call: -; cdr3_aa: CASSLEASISNNEQFF; cdr3_nt: TGTGCCAGCAGCTTAGAGGCTAGCATTTCCAATAATGAGCAGTTCTTC
j_call: TRBJ2-4; clone_size: -; v_call: TRBV18; d_call: -; cdr3_aa: CASSPLASTRRDIQYF; cdr3_nt: TGTGCCAGCTCACCACTCGCCTCTACCCGGCGGGACATTCAGTACTTC
j_call: TRBJ1-3; clone_size: -; v_call: TRBV6-6; d_call: -; cdr3_aa: CASSDGGRNTIYF; cdr3_nt: TGTGCCAGCAGTGACGGGGGGCGGAACACCATATATTTT
j_call: TRBJ2-1; clone_size: -; v_call: TRBV6-5; d_call: -; cdr3_aa: CASSPTGGVYNEQFF; cdr3_nt: TGTGCCAGCAGTCCCACAGGGGGGGTTTACAATGAGCAGTTCTTC
j_call: TRBJ2-5; clone_size: -; v_call: TRBV18; d_call: -; cdr3_aa: CASSPTQSGETQYF; cdr3_nt: TGTGCCAGCTCACCAACACAGTCAGGGGAGACCCAGTACTTC
j_call: TRBJ2-1; clone_size: -; v_call: TRBV28; d_call: TRBD2; cdr3_aa: CASTSQGLAGGYQFF; cdr3_nt: TGTGCCAGCACCTCTCAGGGATTAGCGGGAGGGTATCAGTTCTTC
j_call: TRBJ1-5; clone_size: -; v_call: TRBV10-3; d_call: -; cdr3_aa: CAISESAQGHPAGPQHF; cdr3_nt: TGTGCCATCAGTGAGTCCGCCCAAGGACATCCCGCCGGCCCCCAGCATTTT
j_call: TRBJ1-1; clone_size: -; v_call: TRBV5-1; d_call: -; cdr3_aa: CASSLVPAGVTEAFF; cdr3_nt: TGCGCCAGCAGCTTGGTCCCTGCTGGGGTCACTGAAGCTTTCTTT
j_call: TRBJ1-2; clone_size: -; v_call: TRBV2; d_call: TRBD1; cdr3_aa: CASRSGTANYGYTF; cdr3_nt: TGTGCCAGCAGGTCCGGGACAGCTAACTATGGCTACACCTTC
j_call: TRBJ2-1; clone_size: -; v_call: TRBV7-7; d_call: -; cdr3_aa: CASSSAGQNNEQFF; cdr3_nt: TGTGCTAGCAGCTCGGCCGGACAGAACAATGAGCAGTTCTTC
j_call: TRBJ2-1; clone_size: -; v_call: TRBV5-8; d_call: -; cdr3_aa: CASSLSIMGGHEQFF; cdr3_nt: TGTGCCAGCAGCTTGTCCATCATGGGGGGCCATGAGCAGTTCTTC
j_call: TRBJ1-3; clone_size: -; v_call: TRBV18; d_call: -; cdr3_aa: CASSQYGGDGSSGNTIYF; cdr3_nt: TGTGCCAGCTCACAATACGGAGGGGACGGAAGCTCTGGAAACACCATATATTTT
j_call: TRBJ1-2; clone_size: -; v_call: TRBV25-1; d_call: -; cdr3_aa: CASSDLNRANYGYTF; cdr3_nt: TGTGCCAGCAGTGACCTTAACAGGGCTAACTATGGCTACACCTTC
j_call: TRBJ2-7; clone_size: -; v_call: TRBV5-1; d_call: -; cdr3_aa: CASSFQVSYEQYF; cdr3_nt: TGCGCCAGCAGCTTTCAAGTCTCCTACGAGCAGTACTTC
j_call: TRBJ1-1; clone_size: -; v_call: TRBV9; d_call: TRBD1; cdr3_aa: CASSVFPPTGTGGGDTEAFF; cdr3_nt: TGTGCCAGCAGCGTTTTTCCGCCAACCGGGACAGGGGGTGGGGACACTGAAGCTTTCTTT
j_call: TRBJ2-7; clone_size: -; v_call: TRBV28; d_call: -; cdr3_aa: CASSYSVREQYF; cdr3_nt: TGTGCCAGCAGTTACTCAGTGAGAGAGCAGTACTTC
j_call: TRBJ2-7; clone_size: -; v_call: TRBV6-5; d_call: TRBD1; cdr3_aa: CASSGGQVKTYEQYF; cdr3_nt: TGTGCCAGCAGTGGGGGACAGGTTAAGACCTACGAGCAGTACTTC
j_call: TRBJ2-2; clone_size: -; v_call: TRBV9; d_call: TRBD2; cdr3_aa: CASSVGPGGGTGELFF; cdr3_nt: TGTGCCAGCAGCGTAGGGCCCGGGGGGGGCACCGGGGAGCTGTTTTTT
j_call: TRBJ2-7; clone_size: -; v_call: TRBV5-1; d_call: -; cdr3_aa: CASGVDRPTAEQYF; cdr3_nt: TGCGCCAGCGGGGTAGACAGACCCACGGCCGAGCAGTACTTC
j_call: TRBJ2-7; clone_size: -; v_call: TRBV7-9; d_call: -; cdr3_aa: CASRLVAAERQYF; cdr3_nt: TGTGCCAGCAGACTTGTGGCGGCGGAACGTCAGTACTTC
j_call: TRBJ2-5; clone_size: -; v_call: TRBV28; d_call: TRBD2; cdr3_aa: CASSPAGGRKETQYF; cdr3_nt: TGTGCCAGCAGTCCAGCGGGAGGGAGGAAAGAGACCCAGTACTTC
j_call: TRBJ2-7; clone_size: -; v_call: TRBV5-5; d_call: TRBD1; cdr3_aa: CASSLRQGWEQYF; cdr3_nt: TGTGCCAGCAGCCTAAGACAGGGTTGGGAGCAGTACTTC
j_call: TRBJ2-1; clone_size: once; v_call: TRBV27; d_call: -; cdr3_aa: CASSFRRGLFF; cdr3_nt: TGTGCCAGCAGTTTTCGGAGAGGTCTGTTCTTC
j_call: TRBJ2-1; clone_size: few; v_call: TRBV14; d_call: TRBD2; cdr3_aa: CASSPLTSGRLGSYNEQFF; cdr3_nt: TGTGCCAGCAGCCCCTTGACTAGCGGGAGATTGGGCTCCTACAATGAGCAGTTCTTC
j_call: TRBJ2-1; clone_size: once; v_call: TRBV7-9; d_call: TRBD2; cdr3_aa: CASSLVAKAGNEQFF; cdr3_nt: TGTGCCAGCAGCTTAGTTGCGAAAGCGGGGAATGAGCAGTTCTTC
j_call: TRBJ1-1; clone_size: -; v_call: TRBV28; d_call: TRBD1; cdr3_aa: CASSTGGWTEAFF; cdr3_nt: TGTGCCAGCAGTACAGGGGGCTGGACTGAAGCTTTCTTT
j_call: TRBJ2-3; clone_size: -; v_call: TRBV5-4; d_call: TRBD2; cdr3_aa: CASSFSGRGRRADTQYF; cdr3_nt: TGTGCCAGCAGCTTTTCGGGGCGCGGGAGGAGGGCAGATACGCAGTATTTT
j_call: TRBJ2-7; clone_size: -; v_call: TRBV7-9; d_call: -; cdr3_aa: CASSLAGVIEQYF; cdr3_nt: TGTGCCAGCAGCTTAGCGGGAGTCATCGAGCAGTACTTC
j_call: TRBJ2-1; clone_size: -; v_call: TRBV28; d_call: TRBD2; cdr3_aa: CASLGLAGDRNEQFF; cdr3_nt: TGTGCCAGCCTTGGACTAGCGGGAGATAGGAATGAGCAGTTCTTC
j_call: TRBJ1-2; clone_size: -; v_call: TRBV6-1; d_call: TRBD1; cdr3_aa: CASSGIRGLGYTF; cdr3_nt: TGTGCCAGCAGTGGTATCAGGGGGCTCGGCTACACCTTC
j_call: TRBJ2-7; clone_size: -; v_call: TRBV7-4; d_call: TRBD1; cdr3_aa: CASSPQPGQVRTPTYEQYF; cdr3_nt: TGTGCCAGCAGCCCCCAACCGGGACAGGTTCGTACCCCTACCTACGAGCAGTACTTC
j_call: TRBJ2-7; clone_size: -; v_call: TRBV7-9; d_call: -; cdr3_aa: CASSLDGVRIVEQYF; cdr3_nt: TGTGCCAGCAGCTTAGACGGGGTGCGGATCGTCGAGCAGTACTTC
j_call: TRBJ1-5; clone_size: once; v_call: TRBV2; d_call: TRBD1; cdr3_aa: CASREGTVGQPQHF; cdr3_nt: TGTGCCAGCAGGGAAGGGACAGTGGGTCAGCCCCAGCATTTT
j_call: TRBJ1-6; clone_size: -; v_call: TRBV15; d_call: TRBD1; cdr3_aa: CATSGDSPVGNSPLHF; cdr3_nt: TGTGCCACCAGCGGGGACAGCCCAGTGGGGAATTCACCCCTCCACTTT
j_call: TRBJ2-4; clone_size: once; v_call: TRBV18; d_call: TRBD2; cdr3_aa: CASSPPTSGRAENIQYF; cdr3_nt: TGTGCCAGCTCACCACCGACTAGCGGGAGGGCCGAAAACATTCAGTACTTC